This T cell receptor (beta chain) was sequenced during a study of cytomegalovirus exposure and HLA in healthy donors. Study-level findings and limits: Most TCR sequences were seen very rarely across donors, but some public TCRs occurred in many. Earlier findings revealed that most TCR beta V segments proved productive either about 87% or about 30% of the time. A later analysis showed that HLA-associated TCR beta chains had undergone more clonal expansion than equally common others.

This clone turned up a few times. Its matching antigen is unknown. PCR primers comprised 60 Vbeta and 13 Jbeta primers. Sequencing was performed with immunoSEQ multiplex PCR; in TCRdb, only in-frame clones are kept and a portion is missing. The sample lists approximately 100,000 clones; approximately 80% were seen once. The sequenced sample consisted of PBMCs. The source is a woman aged 40 to 50 in good health and CMV-seropositive.

DNA of the CDR3: TGTGCCAGCTCAGAGACAGAAAACACTGAAGCTTTCTTT. This codes for CASSETENTEAFF. V gene TRBV18 combines with J gene TRBJ1-1, with D perhaps matching TRBD1 (5 bases). The CDR3 loop spans 13 amino acids. Trimming shortened V by 5 bases and J by 2 bases, and 9 bases separated the two germline ends. The germline gives CDR1 KGHSH, CDR2 LQKENI.